Included here is one T cell receptor beta chain sequence, with context. This clonotype was seen at least ten times. Its antigen has not been determined. Qualities for individual bases were not recorded, and no much larger clone is one base off. TCR beta CDR3 regions were amplified from RNA transcripts. The TCR CDR3 was subjected to a first round of RT-PCR using the HTBI primer set and the Qiagen OneStep RT-PCR kit. Libraries were constructed in a second round of multiplex PCR, after which size selection and purification were carried out. Paired-end sequencing of the libraries was performed with 100 bp reads on an Illumina HiSeq2000. The original methods were these. SOAPnuke was used to process the raw data, throwing out any read that contained adapters or uncalled bases, had a mean Phred below 15, or lacked an exact constant-primer or identifier match. High-quality paired reads were merged with COPE v1.2.5, and unique nucleotide sequences were defined as clonotypes. Clonotypes were aligned to IMGT TRBV, TRBD and TRBJ reference segments using MiTCR v1.1. Analysis was restricted to V-J combinations with a frequency above 0.0001, which covered roughly 99% of repertoires. The TCS score was defined as the ratio of F50 (clonal expansion) to E x V (chaos), calculated using BLOSUM62-based TCRdist between CDR3 peptides within each V-J. Welch's t-statistics and random forest reduced around 510 V-J features to 10 to 15, which were used in a naive Bayes classifier (R e1071). TCRdb trimmed public reads at Q25 via fastp, called clones via MiXCR and kept in-frame beta chains. Each entry merges the rows of one CDR3 protein and shows their most common DNA and genes. The V and J calls reflect TCRdb's pipeline rather than the authors' work. The sample yields around 480,000 distinct CDR3 sequences; about 15% were counted once. The top ten clonotypes cover under 20% of the sample.

The data derive from a study of T cells in Graves' hyperthyroidism and ophthalmopathy (dated by TCRdb to about 2019). For the study in its entirety: Peripheral blood was sampled at the time of initial diagnosis, prior to any treatment. After blood sampling, hyperthyroidism patients were treated with methimazole at a starting dose of 30 mg daily, and ophthalmopathy patients were treated with high-dose intravenous methylprednisolone. A discovery cohort of about 96 patients, roughly 45 with Graves' ophthalmopathy and over 55 with stable Graves' hyperthyroidism, was used to find distinguishing TCR V-J signatures. The 100 or so discovery patients were divided at random into training and test sets in a 7:3 ratio. According to the paper, TCR Vbeta CDR3 sequencing was carried out on about 140 peripheral blood samples, which came from 40 to 45 ophthalmopathy, roughly 75 hyperthyroidism and about 17 progressor patients. Whether ophthalmopathy could be predicted prospectively was tested in an independent validation cohort made up of 18 to 20 hyperthyroidism patients plus 17 patients who later progressed to ophthalmopathy. The study also compared thyroid tissue and blood T-cell repertoires from over 5 Graves' hyperthyroidism patients. The paper's findings and limits, for the study overall: Sample size was not statistically predetermined, and investigators were not blinded to group allocation. Most expanded thyroid clonotypes (frequency above 0.001) were also detected in blood, a finding suggesting that blood repertoires may reflect thyroid immune responses. In validation, the model predicted progression to ophthalmopathy a median of roughly 6.1 months before onset, with around 70% sensitivity and 72.22% specificity. A 13 V-J signature model separated ophthalmopathy from stable hyperthyroidism, with around 90% sensitivity and 81% to 83% specificity in cross-validation and 80%/75% in testing.

V loses 6 bases at its end and J loses 4 bases; junction bases beyond the gene matches: 3. The CDR3 runs 14 residues from the cysteine to the phenylalanine. Left in the record is the CDR3 DNA by itself, 42 bases read in frame from the first base. Via the germline V gene (reference sequence), CDR1 is MNHEY and CDR2 SMNVEV. Stable Graves' hyperthyroidism was defined as the absence of progression to ophthalmopathy over 18 months of follow-up. Hyperthyroidism patients were newly diagnosed, had a disease duration of under 2 months, and were aged 18 to 65 years. Exclusion was applied to patients with uncontrolled infections, other autoimmune diseases, pregnancy or lactation. Diagnoses relied on clinical symptoms, serum thyroxine and TRAb, thyroid ultrasound and orbital computed tomography. Ficoll-Paque density gradient centrifugation was used to isolate PBMCs from around 10 ml of fresh peripheral blood. Total RNA was extracted using Trizol reagent, and RNA quality was assessed on an Agilent 2100 Bioanalyzer.

The TCR comes from a woman younger than 30 with Graves' hyperthyroidism. Sample: blood. The sequence joins TRBV27 to TRBJ1-2; 12 of the junction bases match TRBD1. The DNA sequence is given as TGTGCCAGCAGCCGGGACAGGGGGCCCTATGGCTACACCTTC. Translated, this is CASSRDRGPYGYTF.